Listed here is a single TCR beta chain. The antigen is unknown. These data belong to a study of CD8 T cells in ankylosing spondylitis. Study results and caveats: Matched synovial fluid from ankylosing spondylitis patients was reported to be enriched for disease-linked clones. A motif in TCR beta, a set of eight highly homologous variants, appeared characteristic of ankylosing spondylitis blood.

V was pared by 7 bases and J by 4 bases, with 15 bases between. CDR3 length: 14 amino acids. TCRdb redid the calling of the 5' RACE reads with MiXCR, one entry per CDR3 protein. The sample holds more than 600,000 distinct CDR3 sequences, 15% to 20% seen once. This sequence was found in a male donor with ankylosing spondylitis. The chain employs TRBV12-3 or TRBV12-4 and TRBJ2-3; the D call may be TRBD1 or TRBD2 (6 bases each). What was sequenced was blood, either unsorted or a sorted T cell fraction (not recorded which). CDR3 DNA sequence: TGTGCCAGCACTTTCACAGGGAGGTCAGATACGCAGTATTTT. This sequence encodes CASTFTGRSDTQYF.